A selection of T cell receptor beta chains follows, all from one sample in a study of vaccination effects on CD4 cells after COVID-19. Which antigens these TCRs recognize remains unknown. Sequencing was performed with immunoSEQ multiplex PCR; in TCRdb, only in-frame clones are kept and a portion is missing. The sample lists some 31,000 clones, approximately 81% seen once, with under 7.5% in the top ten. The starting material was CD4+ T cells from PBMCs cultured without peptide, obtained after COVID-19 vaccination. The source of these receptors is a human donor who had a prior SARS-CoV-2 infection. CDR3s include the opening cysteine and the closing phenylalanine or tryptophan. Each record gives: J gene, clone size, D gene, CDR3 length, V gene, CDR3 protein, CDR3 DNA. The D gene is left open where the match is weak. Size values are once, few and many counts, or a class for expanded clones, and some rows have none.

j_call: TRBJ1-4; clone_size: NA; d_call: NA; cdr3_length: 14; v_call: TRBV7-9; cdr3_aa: CASSLRGDNEKLFF; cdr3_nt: TGTGCCAGCAGCCTCAGGGGCGATAATGAAAAACTGTTTTTT
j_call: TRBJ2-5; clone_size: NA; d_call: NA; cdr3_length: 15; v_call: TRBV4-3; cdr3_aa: CASSPATTPRETQYF; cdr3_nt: TGCGCCAGCAGCCCAGCTACCACCCCAAGGGAGACCCAGTACTTC
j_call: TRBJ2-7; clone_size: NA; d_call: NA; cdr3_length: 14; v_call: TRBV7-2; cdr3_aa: CASSNNRGGYEQYF; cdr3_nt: TGTGCCAGCAGCAATAATAGGGGGGGCTACGAGCAGTACTTC
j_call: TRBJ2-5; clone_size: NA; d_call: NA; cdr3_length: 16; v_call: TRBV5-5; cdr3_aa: CASTPTSAGVQETQYF; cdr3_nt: TGTGCCAGCACCCCAACGTCGGCTGGAGTGCAAGAGACCCAGTACTTC
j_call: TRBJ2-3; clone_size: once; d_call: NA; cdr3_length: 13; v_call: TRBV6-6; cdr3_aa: CASSQPGTDTQYF; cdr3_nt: TGTGCCAGCAGTCAACCAGGTACAGATACGCAGTATTTT
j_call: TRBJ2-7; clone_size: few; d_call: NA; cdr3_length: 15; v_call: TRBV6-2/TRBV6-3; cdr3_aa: CASSYRPAASYEQYF; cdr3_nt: TGTGCCAGCAGTTACCGTCCTGCGGCGAGTTACGAGCAGTACTTC
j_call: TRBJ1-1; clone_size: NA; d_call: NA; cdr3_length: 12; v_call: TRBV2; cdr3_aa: CASSEWVTEAFF; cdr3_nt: TGTGCCAGCAGTGAATGGGTAACTGAAGCTTTCTTT
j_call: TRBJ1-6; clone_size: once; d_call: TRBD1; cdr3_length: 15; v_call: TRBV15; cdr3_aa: CATSRDRVDSSPLHF; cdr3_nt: TGTGCCACCAGCAGGGACAGGGTAGACTCCTCACCCCTCCACTTT
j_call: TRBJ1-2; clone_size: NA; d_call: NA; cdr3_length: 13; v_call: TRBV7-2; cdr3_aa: CASSPAGPYGYTF; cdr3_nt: TGTGCCAGCAGCCCGGCTGGGCCCTATGGCTACACCTTC
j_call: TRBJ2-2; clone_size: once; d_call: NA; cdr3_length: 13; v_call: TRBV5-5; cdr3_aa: CASSRGNTGELFF; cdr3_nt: TGTGCCAGCAGTCGGGGGAACACCGGGGAGCTGTTTTTT
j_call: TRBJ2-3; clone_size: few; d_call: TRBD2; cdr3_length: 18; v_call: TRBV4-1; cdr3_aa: CASSQGLISGRATDTQYF; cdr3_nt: TGCGCCAGCAGCCAAGGGCTGATTAGCGGGAGGGCCACAGATACGCAGTATTTT
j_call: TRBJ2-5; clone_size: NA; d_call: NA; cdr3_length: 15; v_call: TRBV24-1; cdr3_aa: CATSGPGHNQETQYF; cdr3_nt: TGTGCCACCAGTGGACCTGGGCACAACCAAGAGACCCAGTACTTC
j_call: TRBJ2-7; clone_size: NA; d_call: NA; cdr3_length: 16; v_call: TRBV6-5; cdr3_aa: CASSYQRTSRVYEQYF; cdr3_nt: TGTGCCAGCAGTTACCAACGGACGTCCCGGGTCTACGAGCAGTACTTC
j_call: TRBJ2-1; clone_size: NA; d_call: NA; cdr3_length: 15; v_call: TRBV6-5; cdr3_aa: CASSYGGFSYNEQFF; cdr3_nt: TGTGCCAGCAGTTACGGTGGCTTCTCCTACAATGAGCAGTTCTTC
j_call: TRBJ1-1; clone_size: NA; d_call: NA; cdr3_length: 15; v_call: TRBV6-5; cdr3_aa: CASSSNRDPNTEAFF; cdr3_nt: TGTGCCAGCAGCTCTAACAGGGACCCAAACACTGAAGCTTTCTTT
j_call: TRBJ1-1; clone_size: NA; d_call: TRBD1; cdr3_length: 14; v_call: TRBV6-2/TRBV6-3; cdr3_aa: CASSPSPGDREAFF; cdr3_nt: TGTGCCAGCAGCCCAAGCCCCGGGGACAGAGAAGCTTTCTTT
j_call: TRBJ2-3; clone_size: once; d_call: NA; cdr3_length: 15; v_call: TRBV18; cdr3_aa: CASSPSGTFADTQYF; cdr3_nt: TGTGCCAGCTCACCATCAGGGACGTTTGCAGATACGCAGTATTTT
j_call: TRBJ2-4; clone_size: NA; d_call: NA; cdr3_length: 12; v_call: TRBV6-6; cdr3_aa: CASKLAKNIQYF; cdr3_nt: TGTGCCAGCAAACTAGCCAAAAACATTCAGTACTTC
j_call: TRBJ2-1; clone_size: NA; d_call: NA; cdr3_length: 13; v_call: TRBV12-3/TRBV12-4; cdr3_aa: CASSLVPGVEQFF; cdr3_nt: TGTGCCAGCAGTTTAGTTCCTGGGGTTGAGCAGTTCTTC
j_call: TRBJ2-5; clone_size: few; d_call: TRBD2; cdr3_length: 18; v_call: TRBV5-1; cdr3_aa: CASSAGTSGGYPRETQYF; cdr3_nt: TGCGCCAGCAGCGCCGGGACTAGCGGGGGGTATCCCCGAGAGACCCAGTACTTC
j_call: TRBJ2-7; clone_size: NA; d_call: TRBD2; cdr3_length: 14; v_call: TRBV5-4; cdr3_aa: CASSFGSGAYEQYF; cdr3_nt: TGTGCCAGCAGCTTCGGTAGCGGGGCCTACGAGCAGTACTTC
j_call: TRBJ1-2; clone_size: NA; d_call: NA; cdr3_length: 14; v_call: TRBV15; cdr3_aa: CATSREVENYGYTF; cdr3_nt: TGTGCCACCAGCCGAGAGGTTGAGAACTATGGCTACACCTTC
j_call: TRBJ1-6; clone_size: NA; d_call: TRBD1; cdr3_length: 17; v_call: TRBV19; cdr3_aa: CASSIYTGGAQDSPLHF; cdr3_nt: TGTGCCAGTAGTATCTACACAGGGGGCGCCCAGGATTCACCCCTCCACTTT